This T cell receptor beta chain is drawn from a study of control samples from healthy donors and cancer patients. A few counts support this clone. V was clipped by 1 base and J by 3 bases; unmatched bases: 5. Germline assignment: CDR1 SGHRS and CDR2 YFSETQ. This CDR3 region has 16 residues. The assay was immunoSEQ multiplex PCR, and TCRdb's table has in-frame clones only and misses some. The sample yields roughly 88,000 clones, 91% seen once. V and J are TRBV5-1 and TRBJ2-5; 11 bases match TRBD2. The source is a woman in her 30s in good health. Sequencing used blood. The CDR3 DNA follows: TGCGCCAGCAGCTTGCAGACTAGCGGGGCAAAAGAGACCCAGTACTTC. This gives the protein CASSLQTSGAKETQYF.